This T cell receptor beta chain was sequenced during a study of T cell repertoires in cytomegalovirus infection. Study-level information: Public TCR beta signatures were indicative of both CMV infection and a matching HLA type. General study findings and limits: There were HLA-C-restricted CMV-specific TCR beta clonotypes dominating the ex vivo response.

MiXCR, run by TCRdb on the reads, gives a single entry per CDR3 protein. This table has approximately 200,000 distinct CDR3 sequences, approximately 22% appearing once. Worth noting for this clonotype: The antigen remains undetermined.

V was trimmed by 7 bases and J by 1 base, leaving 15 bases between them. The CDR3 is 14 amino acids. CDR1 is SGHRS, CDR2 YFSETQ, per germline. The sample comprised CD8+ T cells from PBMCs. V is TRBV5-1 and J is TRBJ2-7, with D maybe TRBD2 (6 bases). This clonotype was obtained from a human donor in good health (CMV status not recorded). Some clones in this sample may be carry-over from other donors' samples. Here the CDR3 reads CASGRGAGSYEQYF. The CDR3 DNA reads TGCGCCAGCGGGCGCGGGGCTGGGTCCTACGAGCAGTACTTC.